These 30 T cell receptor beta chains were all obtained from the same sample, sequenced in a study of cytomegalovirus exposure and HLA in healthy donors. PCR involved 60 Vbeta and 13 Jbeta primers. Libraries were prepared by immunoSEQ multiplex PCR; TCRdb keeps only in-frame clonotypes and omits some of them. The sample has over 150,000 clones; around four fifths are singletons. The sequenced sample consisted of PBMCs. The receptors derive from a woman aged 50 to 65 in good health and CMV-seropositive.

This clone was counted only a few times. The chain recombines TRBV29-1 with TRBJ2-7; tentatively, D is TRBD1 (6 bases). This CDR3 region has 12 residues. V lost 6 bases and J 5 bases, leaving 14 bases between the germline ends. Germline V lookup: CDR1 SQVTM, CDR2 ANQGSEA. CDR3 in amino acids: CSVTGQKDEQYF. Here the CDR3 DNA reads TGCAGCGTGACCGGACAGAAGGACGAGCAGTACTTC.

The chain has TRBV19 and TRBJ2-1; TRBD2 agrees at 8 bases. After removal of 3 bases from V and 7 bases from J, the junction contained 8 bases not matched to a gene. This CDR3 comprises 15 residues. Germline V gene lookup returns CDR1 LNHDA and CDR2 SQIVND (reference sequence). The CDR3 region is CASSMESGSRNEQFF. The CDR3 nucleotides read TGTGCCAGTAGTATGGAGAGCGGGAGTAGAAATGAGCAGTTCTTC. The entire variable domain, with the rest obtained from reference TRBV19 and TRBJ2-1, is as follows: DGGITQSPKYLFRKEGQNVTLSCEQNLNHDAMYWYRQDPGQGLRLIYYSQIVNDFQKGDIAEGYSVSREKKESFPLTVTSAQKNPTAFYLCASSMESGSRNEQFFGPGTRLTVL.

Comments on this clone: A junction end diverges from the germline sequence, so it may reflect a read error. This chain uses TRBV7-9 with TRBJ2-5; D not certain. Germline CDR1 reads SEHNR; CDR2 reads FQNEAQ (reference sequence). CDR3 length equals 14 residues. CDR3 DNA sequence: TGTTCCAGCAGCTTTTGGTCAGTCCAGGAGACCCAGTACTTC. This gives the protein CSSSFWSVQETQYF.

CDR3 residues: CSVGGTGTDQETQYF. The CDR3 coding sequence is TGCAGCGTTGGGGGGACCGGGACAGATCAAGAGACCCAGTACTTC. V is TRBV29-1 and J is TRBJ2-5; 7 bases map to TRBD1. The germline V gene has CDR1 SQVTM and CDR2 ANQGSEA. V was clipped by 4 bases and J by 2 bases; unmatched bases: 10. This CDR3 contains 15 residues.

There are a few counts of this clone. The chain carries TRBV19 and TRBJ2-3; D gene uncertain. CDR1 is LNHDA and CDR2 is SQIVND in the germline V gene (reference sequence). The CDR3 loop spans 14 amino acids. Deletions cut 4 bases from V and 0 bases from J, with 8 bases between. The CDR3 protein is CASSTTSSTDTQYF. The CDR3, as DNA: TGTGCCAGTAGTACCACATCAAGCACAGATACGCAGTATTTT.

The DNA of the CDR3 is TGTGCCAGCAGCACGGCAGGAGGATATGGCTACACCTTC. This sequence encodes CASSTAGGYGYTF. V is TRBV6-6 and J is TRBJ1-2; D unresolved. V gave up 6 bases and J gave up 5 bases, with 13 bases separating them. CDR1 and CDR2 (germline): MNHNY, SVGAGI (reference sequence). The CDR3 contains 13 residues.

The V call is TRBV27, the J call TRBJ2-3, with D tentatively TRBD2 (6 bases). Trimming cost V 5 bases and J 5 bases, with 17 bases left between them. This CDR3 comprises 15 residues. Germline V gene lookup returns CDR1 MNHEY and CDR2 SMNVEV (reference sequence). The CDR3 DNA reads TGTGCCAGCAGTACGGCGGACTCAGCGGGAGATACGCAGTATTTT. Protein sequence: CASSTADSAGDTQYF.

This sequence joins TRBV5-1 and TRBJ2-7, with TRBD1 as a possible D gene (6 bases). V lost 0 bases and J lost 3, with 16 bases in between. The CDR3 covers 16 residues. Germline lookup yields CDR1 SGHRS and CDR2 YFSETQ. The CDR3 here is CASSLAGNRVGYEQYF. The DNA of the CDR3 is TGCGCCAGCAGCTTGGCGGGGAACAGGGTTGGCTACGAGCAGTACTTC.

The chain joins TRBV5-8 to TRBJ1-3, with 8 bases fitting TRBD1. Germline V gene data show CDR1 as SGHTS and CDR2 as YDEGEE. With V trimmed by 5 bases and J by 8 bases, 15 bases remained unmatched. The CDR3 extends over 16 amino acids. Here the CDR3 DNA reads TGTGCCAGCAGACGATACGGACAGGGCGGTAGAGACACCATATATTTT. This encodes CASRRYGQGGRDTIYF.

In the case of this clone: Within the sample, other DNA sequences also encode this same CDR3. Written as DNA, the CDR3 is TGTGCCAGCAGTTACTGCCTAGGACTAGCGGGACACTCCTACAATGAGCAGTTCTTC. This translates into CASSYCLGLAGHSYNEQFF. The chain joins TRBV6-7 to TRBJ2-1, with 12 positions matching TRBD2. TRBV6-7 belongs to the ORF category, with a function that is uncertain. This CDR3 is built from 19 residues. V was pared by 1 base and J by 0 bases, with 7 bases of the junction left unmatched.

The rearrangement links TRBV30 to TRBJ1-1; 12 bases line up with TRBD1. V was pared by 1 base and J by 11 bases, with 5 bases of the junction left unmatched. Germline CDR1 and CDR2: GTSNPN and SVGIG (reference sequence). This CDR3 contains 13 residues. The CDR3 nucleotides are TGTGCCTGGAGTGGGGACAGGGGGCTAGGGGCTTTCTTT. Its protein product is CAWSGDRGLGAFF. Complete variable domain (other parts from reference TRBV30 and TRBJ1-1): SQTIHQWPATLVQPVGSPLSLECTVEGTSNPNLYWYRQAAGRGLQLLFYSVGIGQISSEVPQNLSASRPQDRQFILSSKKLLLSDSGFYLCAWSGDRGLGAFFGQGTRLTVV.

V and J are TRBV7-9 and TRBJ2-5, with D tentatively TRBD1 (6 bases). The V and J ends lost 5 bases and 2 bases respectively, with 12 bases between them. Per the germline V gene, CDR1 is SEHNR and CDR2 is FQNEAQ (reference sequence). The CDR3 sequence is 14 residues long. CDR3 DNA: TGTGCCAGCAGCGAGCTGGGACAACAAGAGACCCAGTACTTC. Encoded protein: CASSELGQQETQYF.

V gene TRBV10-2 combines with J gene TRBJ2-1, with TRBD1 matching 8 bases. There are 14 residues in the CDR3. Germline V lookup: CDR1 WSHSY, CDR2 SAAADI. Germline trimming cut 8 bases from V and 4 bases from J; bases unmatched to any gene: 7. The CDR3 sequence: CASSQGAGYNEQFF. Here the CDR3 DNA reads TGCGCCAGCTCCCAGGGGGCGGGTTACAATGAGCAGTTCTTC.

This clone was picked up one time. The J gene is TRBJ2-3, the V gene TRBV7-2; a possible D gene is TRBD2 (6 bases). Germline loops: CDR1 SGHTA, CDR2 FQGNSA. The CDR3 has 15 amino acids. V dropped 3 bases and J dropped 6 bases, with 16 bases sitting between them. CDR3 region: CASSFLAGQRDTQYF. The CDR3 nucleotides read TGTGCCAGCAGCTTCCTTGCGGGGCAACGCGATACGCAGTATTTT.

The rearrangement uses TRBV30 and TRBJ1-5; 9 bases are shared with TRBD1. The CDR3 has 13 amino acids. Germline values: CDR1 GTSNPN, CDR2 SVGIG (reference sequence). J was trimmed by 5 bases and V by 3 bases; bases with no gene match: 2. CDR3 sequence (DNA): TGTGCCTGGAGCAGACAGGGGGATCAGCCCCAGCATTTT. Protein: CAWSRQGDQPQHF. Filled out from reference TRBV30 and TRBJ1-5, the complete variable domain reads SQTIHQWPATLVQPVGSPLSLECTVEGTSNPNLYWYRQAAGRGLQLLFYSVGIGQISSEVPQNLSASRPQDRQFILSSKKLLLSDSGFYLCAWSRQGDQPQHFGDGTRLSIL.

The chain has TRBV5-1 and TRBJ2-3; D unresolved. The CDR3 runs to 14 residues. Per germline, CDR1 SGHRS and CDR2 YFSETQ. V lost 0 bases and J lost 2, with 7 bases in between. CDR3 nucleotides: TGCGCCAGCAGCTTGGCCGAGGCCACAGATACGCAGTATTTT. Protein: CASSLAEATDTQYF.

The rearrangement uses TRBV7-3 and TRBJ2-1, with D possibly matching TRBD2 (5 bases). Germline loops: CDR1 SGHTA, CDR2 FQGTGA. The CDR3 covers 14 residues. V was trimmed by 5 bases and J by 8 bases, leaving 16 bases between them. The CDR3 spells CASSAGVSSHEQFF. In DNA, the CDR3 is TGTGCCAGCAGCGCCGGGGTTAGCTCCCATGAGCAGTTCTTC.

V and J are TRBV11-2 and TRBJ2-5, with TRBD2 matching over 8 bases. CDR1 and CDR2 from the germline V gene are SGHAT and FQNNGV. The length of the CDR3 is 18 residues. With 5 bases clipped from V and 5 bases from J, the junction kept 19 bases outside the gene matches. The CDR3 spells CASSLKGSSGGPGETQYF. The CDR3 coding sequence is TGTGCCAGCAGCCTCAAAGGGTCCAGCGGGGGTCCGGGGGAGACCCAGTACTTC.

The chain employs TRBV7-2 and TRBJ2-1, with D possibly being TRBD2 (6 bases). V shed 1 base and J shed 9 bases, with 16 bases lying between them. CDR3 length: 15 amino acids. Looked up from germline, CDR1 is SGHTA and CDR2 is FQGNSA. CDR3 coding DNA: TGTGCCAGCAGCTTAGTTGGTGCCCGGCGGGGTGAGCAGTTCTTC. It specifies CASSLVGARRGEQFF.

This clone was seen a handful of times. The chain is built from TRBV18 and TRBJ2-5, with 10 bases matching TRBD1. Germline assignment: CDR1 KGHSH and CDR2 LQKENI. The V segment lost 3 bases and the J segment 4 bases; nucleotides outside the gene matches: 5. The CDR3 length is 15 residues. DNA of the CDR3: TGTGCCAGCTCACCTCTGGACAGGGGGGGAGAGACCCAGTACTTC. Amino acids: CASSPLDRGGETQYF. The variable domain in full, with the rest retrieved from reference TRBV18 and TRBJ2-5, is NAGVMQNPRHLVRRRGQEARLRCSPMKGHSHVYWYRQLPEEGLKFMVYLQKENIIDESGMPKERFSAEFPKEGPSILRIQQVVRGDSAAYFCASSPLDRGGETQYFGPGTRLLVL.

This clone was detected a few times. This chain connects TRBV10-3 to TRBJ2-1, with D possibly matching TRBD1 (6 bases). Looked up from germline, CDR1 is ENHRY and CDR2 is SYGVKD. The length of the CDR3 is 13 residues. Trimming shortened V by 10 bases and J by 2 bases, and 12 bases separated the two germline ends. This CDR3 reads CATMDSPYNEQFF. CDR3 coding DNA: TGTGCCACCATGGACAGCCCCTACAATGAGCAGTTCTTC.

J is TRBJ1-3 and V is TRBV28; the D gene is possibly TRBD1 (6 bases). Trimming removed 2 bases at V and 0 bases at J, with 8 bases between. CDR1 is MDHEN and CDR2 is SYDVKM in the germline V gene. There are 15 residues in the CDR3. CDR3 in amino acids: CASSLAGDSGNTIYF. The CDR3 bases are TGTGCCAGCAGTTTAGCAGGGGACTCTGGAAACACCATATATTTT.

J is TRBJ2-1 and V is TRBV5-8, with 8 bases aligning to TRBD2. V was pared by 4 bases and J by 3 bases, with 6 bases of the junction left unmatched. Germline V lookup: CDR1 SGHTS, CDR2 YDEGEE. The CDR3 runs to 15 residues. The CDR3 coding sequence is TGTGCCAGCAGCACGTGGACTAGCTTCTACAATGAGCAGTTCTTC. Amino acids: CASSTWTSFYNEQFF.

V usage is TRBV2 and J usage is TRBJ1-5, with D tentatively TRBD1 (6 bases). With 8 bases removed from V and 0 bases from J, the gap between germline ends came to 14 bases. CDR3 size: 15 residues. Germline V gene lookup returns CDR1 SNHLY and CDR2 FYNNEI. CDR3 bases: TGTGCCAGCGGCCGGGACAATGATAGCAATCAGCCCCAGCATTTT. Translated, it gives CASGRDNDSNQPQHF.

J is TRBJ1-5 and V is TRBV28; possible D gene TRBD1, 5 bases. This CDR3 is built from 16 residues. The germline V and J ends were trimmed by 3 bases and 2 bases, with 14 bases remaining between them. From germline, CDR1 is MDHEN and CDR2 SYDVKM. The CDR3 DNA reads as TGTGCCAGCAGTTTGGACGGTAGGGGCGGCAATCAGCCCCAGCATTTT. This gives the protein CASSLDGRGGNQPQHF.

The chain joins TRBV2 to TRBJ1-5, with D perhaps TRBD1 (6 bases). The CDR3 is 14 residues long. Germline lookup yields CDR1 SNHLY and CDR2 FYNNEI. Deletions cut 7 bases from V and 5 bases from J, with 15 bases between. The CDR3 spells CASTNTRGYQPQHF. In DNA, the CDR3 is TGTGCCAGCACCAACACAAGGGGGTATCAGCCCCAGCATTTT.

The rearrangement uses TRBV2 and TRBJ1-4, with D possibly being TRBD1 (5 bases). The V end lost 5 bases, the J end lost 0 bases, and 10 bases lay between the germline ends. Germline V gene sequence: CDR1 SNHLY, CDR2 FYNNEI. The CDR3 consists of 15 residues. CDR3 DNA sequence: TGTGCCAGCAGTCGGGACTGGGCAACTAATGAAAAACTGTTTTTT. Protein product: CASSRDWATNEKLFF. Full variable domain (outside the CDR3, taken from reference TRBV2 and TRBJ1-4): EPEVTQTPSHQVTQMGQEVILRCVPISNHLYFYWYRQILGQKVEFLVSFYNNEISEKSEIFDDQFSVERPDGSNFTLKIRSTKLEDSAMYFCASSRDWATNEKLFFGSGTQLSVL.

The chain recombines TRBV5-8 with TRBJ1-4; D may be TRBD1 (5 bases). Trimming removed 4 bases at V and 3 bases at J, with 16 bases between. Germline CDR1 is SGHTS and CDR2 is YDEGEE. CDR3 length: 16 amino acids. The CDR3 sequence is CASSQGSQGSNEKLFF. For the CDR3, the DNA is TGTGCCAGCAGCCAGGGTTCCCAGGGATCTAATGAAAAACTGTTTTTT.

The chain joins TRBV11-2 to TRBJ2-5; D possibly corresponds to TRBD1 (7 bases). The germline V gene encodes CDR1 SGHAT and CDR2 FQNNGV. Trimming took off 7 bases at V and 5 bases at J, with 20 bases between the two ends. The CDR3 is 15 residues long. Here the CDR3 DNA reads TGTGCCAGCAACGATAGACAGGGCGGAGGGGAGACCCAGTACTTC. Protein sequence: CASNDRQGGGETQYF. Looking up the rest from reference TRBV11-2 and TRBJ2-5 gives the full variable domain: EAGVAQSPRYKIIEKRQSVAFWCNPISGHATLYWYQQILGQGPKLLIQFQNNGVVDDSQLPKDRFSAERLKGVDSTLKIQPAKLEDSAVYLCASNDRQGGGETQYFGPGTRLLVL.

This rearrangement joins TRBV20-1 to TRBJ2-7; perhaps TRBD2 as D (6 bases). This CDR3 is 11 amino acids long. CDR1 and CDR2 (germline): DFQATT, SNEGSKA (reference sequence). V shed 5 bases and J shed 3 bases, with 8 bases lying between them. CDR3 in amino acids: CSAGDFYEQYF. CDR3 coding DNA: TGCAGTGCTGGGGACTTCTACGAGCAGTACTTC.